One sample yielded the 8 T cell receptor beta chains listed below, sequenced in a study of T cell changes during pregnancy in multiple sclerosis. Generated by immunoSEQ multiplex PCR, the TCRdb table keeps only in-frame clones and is missing some. The sample records tens of thousands of clones, roughly 92% being singletons. The specimen comprised CD8+ T cells from peripheral blood mononuclear cells, sampled in the second trimester of pregnancy. These receptors originate from a female donor with multiple sclerosis, enrolled in a pregnancy study.

The V and J genes are TRBV7-9 and TRBJ2-1; 7 bases map to TRBD1. There are 15 residues in the CDR3. With V trimmed by 5 bases and J by 8 bases, 12 bases remained unmatched. The V gene's germline CDR1 is SEHNR and CDR2 FQNEAQ (reference sequence). CDR3 sequence reads: CASSGSGTAPHEQFF. CDR3 coding DNA: TGTGCCAGCAGCGGATCCGGGACAGCCCCTCATGAGCAGTTCTTC.

The chain combines TRBV7-6 with TRBJ2-7; 10 bases are a match to TRBD1. The J segment lost 6 bases and the V segment lost 4 bases, leaving 6 bases of the junction unmatched. This CDR3 has 14 amino acids. Germline-derived CDR1 and CDR2 are SGHVS and FNYEAQ. DNA for the CDR3: TGTGCCAGCAGCTCCTGGGACAGGGGTGGCGAGCAGTACTTC. The encoded protein is CASSSWDRGGEQYF.

V usage is TRBV5-5 and J usage is TRBJ2-7, with a weak D call TRBD1 (5 bases). CDR3 size: 14 residues. CDR1 and CDR2 (germline): SGHKS, YYEKEE (reference sequence). V lost 0 bases and J lost 6, with 13 bases in between. The CDR3 loop is CASSLGGRAREQYF. In DNA, the CDR3 is TGTGCCAGCAGCTTGGGGGGCAGGGCCCGCGAGCAGTACTTC.

The gene calls are TRBV30 and TRBJ1-5; D ambiguous. V lost 4 bases to trimming and J lost 3 bases, with 13 bases between them. The CDR3 covers 14 residues. Germline V gene sequence: CDR1 GTSNPN, CDR2 SVGIG (reference sequence). The CDR3 nucleotides are TGTGCCTGGACTTCCCGGGGATCCAATCAGCCCCAGCATTTT. It translates to CAWTSRGSNQPQHF.

This clone was observed a single time. The chain couples TRBV19 to TRBJ2-3; D call uncertain. In germline, CDR1 is LNHDA, CDR2 SQIVND (reference sequence). This CDR3 has 13 residues. The ends were cut back, 1 base at V and 2 bases at J, with 4 bases in the middle. CDR3 in DNA: TGTGCCAGTAGTATAGCAGACACAGATACGCAGTATTTT. Translated, it gives CASSIADTDTQYF.

The V gene is TRBV7-2, the J gene TRBJ1-1, with 9 bases fitting TRBD1. Unmatched junction bases numbered 15, after V lost 5 bases and J lost 5 bases. Germline V gene lookup returns CDR1 SGHTA and CDR2 FQGNSA. This CDR3 region has 17 residues. This CDR3 reads CASSPTGDRGKLTEAFF. In DNA, the CDR3 is TGTGCCAGCAGCCCCACCGGAGACAGGGGGAAGCTGACTGAAGCTTTCTTT. Full variable domain (missing parts from reference TRBV7-2 and TRBJ1-1): GAGVSQSPSNKVTEKGKDVELRCDPISGHTALYWYRQSLGQGLEFLIYFQGNSAPDKSGLPSDRFSAERTGGSVSTLTIQRTQQEDSAVYLCASSPTGDRGKLTEAFFGQGTRLTVV.

This clone was counted a single time. The chain couples TRBV28 to TRBJ1-2; 9 nucleotides match TRBD1. CDR1 and CDR2 (germline): MDHEN, SYDVKM. The CDR3 consists of 15 residues. V lost 5 bases, J lost 7 bases, and 11 bases stayed unmatched. CDR3 in amino acids: CASSTMGQGVGGYTF. The CDR3 nucleotides read TGTGCCAGCAGTACCATGGGACAGGGTGTCGGTGGCTACACCTTC.

Comment on this clone: The same CDR3 also results from other DNA sequences found in this sample. J is TRBJ2-6 and V is TRBV27; no definite D call. Germline values: CDR1 MNHEY, CDR2 SMNVEV (reference sequence). The V and J ends lost 6 bases and 0 bases respectively, with 3 bases between them. This CDR3 contains 13 residues. Written as DNA, the CDR3 is TGTGCCAGCAGCTTCTCTGGGGCCAACGTCCTGACTTTC. Translation gives CASSFSGANVLTF.